This T cell receptor beta chain was sequenced during a study of human T cells and chemical hapten exposure. Whole-study context: Donors were sensitized with 2% DPC on the upper inner arm. Recorded diagnoses among the mostly female patients were alopecia areata, totalis or universalis.

Single cDNA molecules in the library carried unique molecular identifiers attached during preparation. TCRdb ran MiXCR on the RACE reads and lists one entry per CDR3 protein. The data show 350,000 to 400,000 distinct CDR3 sequences, approximately 5.1% seen once. Time point here: pre-sensitization, week 0. Specified treatment: therapeutic diphenylcyclopropenone sensitization with weekly scalp DPC. General study points: PT1 expanded TCR counts and patch test score were linked, and their correlation was positive.

A note on this clonotype: Its cognate antigen is unknown.

Trimming removed 4 bases at V and 5 bases at J, with 21 bases between. The CDR3 length is 16 residues. Germline V lookup: CDR1 SGHRS, CDR2 YFSETQ. The starting material was whole blood, obtained in connection with sensitization to the hapten diphenylcyclopropenone (DPC). The V gene is TRBV5-1, the J gene TRBJ1-1; possible D gene TRBD1, 5 bases. This sequence originates from a woman between 50 and 59 years old with alopecia areata. Some clones in this sample may be carry-over from other donors' samples. CDR3 sequence: CASSPLRGATGTEAFF. The CDR3 DNA sequence: TGCGCCAGCAGCCCCCTCAGAGGGGCGACGGGAACTGAAGCTTTCTTT.